Below, one TCR beta chain is given with its context. The data derive from a study of blood T cell repertoires in COVID-19. Here immunoSEQ multiplex PCR was the method, and the copy in TCRdb shows in-frame clones only, minus some. The sample yields 97,000 or so clones, around nine tenths seen once. The source material was peripheral blood. The sequence was collected from a man in his forties or fifties with active or convalescent COVID-19.

Here the CDR3 DNA reads TGTGCCAGCACGGGGGGGAACACCGGGGAGCTGTTTTTT. Amino acids: CASTGGNTGELFF. The rearrangement joins TRBV11-3 to TRBJ2-2, with 7 bases identical to TRBD2. The V gene end was trimmed by 7 bases and the J gene end by 1 base; junction bases not matched to a gene: 0. The germline V gene encodes CDR1 SGHNT and CDR2 YENEEA. The CDR3 sequence is 13 residues long.